A single sample gave rise to the 19 T cell receptor beta chains below, sequenced in a study of T-cell memory formation after mild COVID-19. MiXCR was run by TCRdb on the 5' RACE reads, yielding one entry per CDR3 protein. The sample carries around 130,000 distinct CDR3 sequences, less than 6.5% recorded once. Sequenced: PBMCs or a T cell subset sorted from them (not recorded which). The receptors shown here come from an adult woman who had mild COVID-19 (a few samples of this study predate the infection). Cell type and time point are not known.

This clonotype was found many times. This rearrangement joins TRBV7-9 to TRBJ1-6; 11 bases are shared with TRBD1. CDR3 length: 16 residues. Losses at the gene ends were 4 bases for V and 10 bases for J; bases not matched to a gene: 9. Germline V CDR1 and CDR2: SEHNR, FQNEAQ (reference sequence). The CDR3 nucleotides read TGTGCCAGCAGCTCCTTGGACAGGGGGCCAAGGTCACCCCTCCACTTT. Translating gives CASSSLDRGPRSPLHF.

This clonotype came up many times. This rearrangement joins TRBV27 to TRBJ2-7; 7 positions match TRBD2. Germline CDR1 and CDR2: MNHEY and SMNVEV (reference sequence). Trimming cost V 8 bases and J 0 bases; bases outside gene matches: 7. The CDR3 runs to 14 residues. The CDR3 DNA reads as TGTGCCAGCCGAGCGGGGAGCACCTCCTACGAGCAGTACTTC. It specifies CASRAGSTSYEQYF.

In its sample, this clonotype was seen many times. The CDR3 here is CASSFDGTGGLRGFF. The CDR3 nucleotides read TGCGCCAGCAGCTTCGACGGGACAGGGGGTCTGAGGGGGTTCTTC. This chain uses TRBV5-1 with TRBJ2-1, with 11 positions matching TRBD1. There are 15 residues in the CDR3. J lost 15 bases, V lost 2 bases, and 13 bases had no gene match. CDR1 is SGHRS and CDR2 is YFSETQ in the germline V gene.

This clonotype occurred many times. The chain is built from TRBV20-1 and TRBJ1-2; 12 bases agree with TRBD1. Trimming removed 4 bases from V and 5 bases from J; junction bases left unmatched: 8. Germline CDR1 reads DFQATT; CDR2 reads SNEGSKA (reference sequence). The CDR3 has 15 amino acids. The DNA for the CDR3 is TGCAGTGCTATTCAACCGGGACAGGGGGCTTATGGCTACACCTTC. Translated, it gives CSAIQPGQGAYGYTF.

This chain joins TRBV19 and TRBJ2-1; D possibly corresponds to TRBD1 (6 bases). The ends were cut back, 6 bases at V and 7 bases at J, with 13 bases in the middle. The CDR3 sequence is 13 residues long. Germline CDR1 and CDR2: LNHDA and SQIVND (reference sequence). The CDR3 DNA reads TGTGCCAGTAGCCGAGGGGGTACGAATGAGCAGTTCTTC. It specifies CASSRGGTNEQFF. The variable domain in full, with the rest retrieved from reference TRBV19 and TRBJ2-1, is DGGITQSPKYLFRKEGQNVTLSCEQNLNHDAMYWYRQDPGQGLRLIYYSQIVNDFQKGDIAEGYSVSREKKESFPLTVTSAQKNPTAFYLCASSRGGTNEQFFGPGTRLTVL.

This clonotype was found a few times. The genes are TRBV18 and TRBJ1-6; 9 nucleotides align to TRBD1. V shed 3 bases, J shed 3 bases, and the junction held 6 bases outside the gene matches. This CDR3 has 17 residues. Per the germline V gene, CDR1 is KGHSH and CDR2 is LQKENI. The CDR3 DNA sequence: TGTGCCAGCTCACCGACAACAGGGGGCGGCTATAATTCACCCCTCCACTTT. Amino acids: CASSPTTGGGYNSPLHF. The full variable domain, its missing parts supplied by reference TRBV18 and TRBJ1-6, is NAGVMQNPRHLVRRRGQEARLRCSPMKGHSHVYWYRQLPEEGLKFMVYLQKENIIDESGMPKERFSAEFPKEGPSILRIQQVVRGDSAAYFCASSPTTGGGYNSPLHFGNGTRLTVT.

This clonotype was recorded many times. The V call is TRBV15, the J call TRBJ2-7, with 7 nucleotides matching TRBD2. Germline CDR1 is LNHNV and CDR2 is YYDKDF (reference sequence). Trimming took 8 bases from V and 3 from J; bases not matched to a gene: 13. The CDR3 consists of 15 residues. In DNA form, the CDR3 reads TGTGCCACCGGACCAGTCTCGGGGGGTCTCTACGAGCAGTACTTC. Amino acid sequence: CATGPVSGGLYEQYF.

The CDR3 sequence is CASSQSRTSGHISYEQYF. The DNA of the CDR3 is TGCGCCAGCAGTCAATCCAGGACTAGCGGGCATATCTCCTACGAGCAGTACTTC. The V gene is TRBV23-1, the J gene TRBJ2-7; 11 nucleotides match TRBD2. TRBV23-1 is given ORF status, its function remaining uncertain. The CDR3 covers 18 residues. Unmatched junction bases numbered 7, after V lost 0 bases and J lost 0 bases.

V and J are TRBV19 and TRBJ1-1; unclear D gene. V lost 9 bases, J lost 4 bases, and 27 bases lay in between. The CDR3 is made up of 17 amino acids. Germline V gene lookup returns CDR1 LNHDA and CDR2 SQIVND (reference sequence). The CDR3 here is CASNGWAGIGHGTEAFF. In DNA, the CDR3 is TGTGCCAGCAACGGGTGGGCAGGCATCGGCCACGGCACTGAAGCTTTCTTT.

This clonotype was seen repeatedly, ten times or more. V and J are TRBV4-1 and TRBJ2-5; D gene ambiguous. Germline values: CDR1 MGHRA, CDR2 YSYEKL. V was cut by 4 bases and J by 5 bases, with 11 bases left in between. The CDR3 is 13 residues long. The CDR3 here is CASSPMALETQYF. The CDR3 DNA reads as TGCGCCAGCAGCCCTATGGCATTGGAGACCCAGTACTTC.

The chain links TRBV2 to TRBJ1-4; weak D call: TRBD1 (5 bases). Per the germline V gene, CDR1 is SNHLY and CDR2 is FYNNEI. This CDR3 comprises 15 residues. The V end lost 5 bases, the J end lost 4 bases, and 14 bases lay between the germline ends. CDR3 protein: CASSHQGQDNEKLFF. Written as DNA, the CDR3 is TGTGCCAGCAGTCACCAGGGTCAGGATAATGAAAAACTGTTTTTT.

This clonotype has more than one count but fewer than ten. The gene calls are TRBV2 and TRBJ2-1, with 8 bases fitting TRBD2. V lost 7 bases, J lost 5 bases, and 7 bases stayed unmatched. The germline V gene has CDR1 SNHLY and CDR2 FYNNEI. This CDR3 contains 14 residues. This chain's CDR3 is CASTQRETDNEQFF. The CDR3, as DNA: TGTGCCAGCACCCAGCGGGAGACGGACAATGAGCAGTTCTTC.

This clonotype turned up a few times. This may stem from a read error, because a much larger clone lies one nucleotide away. This chain links TRBV7-9 with TRBJ2-1; D is ambiguous. This CDR3 is built from 14 residues. Germline CDR1 is SEHNR and CDR2 is FQNEAQ (reference sequence). Trimming left V 1 base short and J 0 bases short, with 4 bases between. CDR3 in amino acids: CASSLDSSYNEQFF. CDR3 nucleotide sequence: TGTGCCAGCAGCTTAGACAGCTCCTACAATGAGCAGTTCTTC.

In DNA, the CDR3 is TGCAGTGCTAGGGCCGGGACGGGGGGGTCTTTTTTCACTGAAGCTTTCTTT. It specifies CSARAGTGGSFFTEAFF. This chain uses TRBV20-1 with TRBJ1-1, with D perhaps TRBD1 (5 bases). The CDR3 runs to 17 residues. Trimming shortened V by 3 bases and J by 4 bases, and 24 bases separated the two germline ends. Germline V lookup: CDR1 DFQATT, CDR2 SNEGSKA (reference sequence).

J is TRBJ1-4 and V is TRBV25-1, with D possibly matching TRBD1 (5 bases). Germline loops: CDR1 MGHDK, CDR2 SYGVNS. The V and J ends lost 0 bases and 5 bases respectively, with 16 bases between them. The CDR3 spans 17 residues. This CDR3 is CASSEYKWQGMNEKLFF. Here the CDR3 DNA reads TGTGCCAGCAGTGAATATAAGTGGCAGGGCATGAATGAAAAACTGTTTTTT.

This clonotype was picked up many times. The chain joins TRBV5-1 to TRBJ2-7; 9 bases are a match to TRBD1. Germline trimming cut 7 bases from V and 2 bases from J; bases unmatched to any gene: 7. CDR1 is SGHRS and CDR2 is YFSETQ in the germline V gene. The CDR3 consists of 14 residues. CDR3 loop: CASGEDRGTYEQYF. The DNA for the CDR3 is TGCGCCAGCGGAGAGGACAGGGGAACCTACGAGCAGTACTTC. Complete variable domain (other parts from reference TRBV5-1 and TRBJ2-7): KAGVTQTPRYLIKTRGQQVTLSCSPISGHRSVSWYQQTPGQGLQFLFEYFSETQRNKGNFPGRFSGRQFSNSRSEMNVSTLELGDSALYLCASGEDRGTYEQYFGPGTRLTVT.

The rearrangement links TRBV7-2 to TRBJ2-5; maybe TRBD1 (7 bases). V was pared by 5 bases and J by 5 bases, with 12 bases between. CDR3 length: 13 residues. Germline assignment: CDR1 SGHTA and CDR2 FQGNSA. The DNA for the CDR3 is TGTGCCAGCAGCCAGGGGGGCCTGGAGACCCAGTACTTC. This sequence encodes CASSQGGLETQYF.

The rearrangement uses TRBV11-2 and TRBJ1-1; the match to TRBD1 covers 7 bases. V lost 4 bases to trimming and J lost 6 bases; unmatched junction nucleotides: 11. Germline CDR1 SGHAT, CDR2 FQNNGV. The CDR3 extends over 15 amino acids. The CDR3 loop is CASSSLQGLRAEAFF. The DNA of the CDR3 is TGTGCCAGCAGCTCTCTACAGGGGTTGAGGGCTGAAGCTTTCTTT.

This clonotype has a handful of counts. V and J are TRBV5-1 and TRBJ2-3; TRBD2 matches at 14 bases. The CDR3 covers 18 residues. CDR1 and CDR2 (germline): SGHRS, YFSETQ. V was clipped by 0 bases and J by 4 bases; unmatched bases: 7. For the CDR3, the DNA is TGCGCCAGCAGCTTGGCCGGGACTAGCGGGAGAGAAGCAGATACGCAGTATTTT. Encoded protein: CASSLAGTSGREADTQYF. The whole variable domain, remainder taken from reference TRBV5-1 and TRBJ2-3, is KAGVTQTPRYLIKTRGQQVTLSCSPISGHRSVSWYQQTPGQGLQFLFEYFSETQRNKGNFPGRFSGRQFSNSRSEMNVSTLELGDSALYLCASSLAGTSGREADTQYFGPGTRLTVL.